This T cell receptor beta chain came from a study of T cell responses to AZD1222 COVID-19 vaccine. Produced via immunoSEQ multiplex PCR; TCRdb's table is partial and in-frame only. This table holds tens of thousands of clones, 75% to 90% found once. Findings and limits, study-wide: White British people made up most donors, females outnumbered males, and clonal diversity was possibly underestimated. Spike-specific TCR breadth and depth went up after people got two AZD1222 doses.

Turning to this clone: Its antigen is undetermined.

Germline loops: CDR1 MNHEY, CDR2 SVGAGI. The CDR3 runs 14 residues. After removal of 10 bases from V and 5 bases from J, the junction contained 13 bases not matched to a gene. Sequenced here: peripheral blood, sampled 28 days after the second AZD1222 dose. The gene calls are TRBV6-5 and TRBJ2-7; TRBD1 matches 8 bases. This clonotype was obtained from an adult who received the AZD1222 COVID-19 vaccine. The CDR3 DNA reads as TGTGCCACCGAAGGACAGGGTGGCAGGAACGAGCAGTACGTC. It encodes CATEGQGGRNEQYV.